This section outlines one T cell receptor (beta chain) sequence together with its context. Antigen specificity is unknown. TCRdb's table, derived via immunoSEQ multiplex PCR, lists solely in-frame clones and lacks some. This sample has about 10,000 clones, with around 74% found just once. The sample comes from a study of circulating tumor DNA in untreated peripheral T-cell lymphoma. Study-wide findings and caveats: Baseline tissues yielded 86% and baseline serum around 65% tumor-specific clonotype detection.

Before treatment, baseline tumor tissue was collected for sequencing. V was shortened by 0 bases and J by 6 bases, with 7 bases between the two germline ends. The germline gives CDR1 SGDLS, CDR2 YYNGEE. The CDR3 runs 14 residues. The V call is TRBV9, the J call TRBJ1-6, with D unclear. Sequences were obtained from tumor tissue. The source of this sequence is a human donor with peripheral T-cell lymphoma. This CDR3 is CASSVGGGNSPLHF. The CDR3 coding sequence is TGTGCCAGCAGCGTAGGGGGAGGTAATTCACCCCTCCACTTT.